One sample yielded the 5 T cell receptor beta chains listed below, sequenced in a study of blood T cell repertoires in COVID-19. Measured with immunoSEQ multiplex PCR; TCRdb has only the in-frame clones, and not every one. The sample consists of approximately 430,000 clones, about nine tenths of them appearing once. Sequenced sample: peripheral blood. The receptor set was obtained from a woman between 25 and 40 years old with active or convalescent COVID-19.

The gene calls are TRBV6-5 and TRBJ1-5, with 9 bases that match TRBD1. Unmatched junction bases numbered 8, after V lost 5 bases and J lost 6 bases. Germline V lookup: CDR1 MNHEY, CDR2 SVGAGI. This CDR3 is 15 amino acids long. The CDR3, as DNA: TGTGCCAGCAGTCCGACAGGGGGAAGCGGTCAGCCCCAGCATTTT. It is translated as CASSPTGGSGQPQHF.

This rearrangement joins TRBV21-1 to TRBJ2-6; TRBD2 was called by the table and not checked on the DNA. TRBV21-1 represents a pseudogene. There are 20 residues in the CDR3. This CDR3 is CASSKDKRDFAASGANVLTF. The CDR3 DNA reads TGTGCCAGCAGCAAAGACAAGAGGGACTTCGCCGCCTCTGGGGCCAACGTCCTGACTTTC.

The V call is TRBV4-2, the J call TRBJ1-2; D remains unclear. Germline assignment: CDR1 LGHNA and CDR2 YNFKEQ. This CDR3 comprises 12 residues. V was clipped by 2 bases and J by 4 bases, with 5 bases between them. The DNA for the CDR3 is TGTGCCAGCAGCCAAACGGGCTATGGCTACACCTTC. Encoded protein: CASSQTGYGYTF.

CDR3 protein: CASSLGAGQGTQYF. In DNA, the CDR3 is TGTGCCAGCAGCTTAGGGGCAGGTCAGGGTACGCAGTATTTT. The J gene is TRBJ2-3, the V gene TRBV7-2; TRBD1 might be the D (5 bases). Germline lookup yields CDR1 SGHTA and CDR2 FQGNSA. This CDR3 has 14 amino acids. V was pared by 1 base and J by 8 bases, with 13 bases between.

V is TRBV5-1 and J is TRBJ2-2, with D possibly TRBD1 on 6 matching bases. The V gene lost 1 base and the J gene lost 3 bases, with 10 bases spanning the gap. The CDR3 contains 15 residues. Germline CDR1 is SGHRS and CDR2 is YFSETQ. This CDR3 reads CASSLYPGDTGELFF. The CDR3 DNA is TGCGCCAGCAGCTTGTATCCAGGGGACACCGGGGAGCTGTTTTTT.